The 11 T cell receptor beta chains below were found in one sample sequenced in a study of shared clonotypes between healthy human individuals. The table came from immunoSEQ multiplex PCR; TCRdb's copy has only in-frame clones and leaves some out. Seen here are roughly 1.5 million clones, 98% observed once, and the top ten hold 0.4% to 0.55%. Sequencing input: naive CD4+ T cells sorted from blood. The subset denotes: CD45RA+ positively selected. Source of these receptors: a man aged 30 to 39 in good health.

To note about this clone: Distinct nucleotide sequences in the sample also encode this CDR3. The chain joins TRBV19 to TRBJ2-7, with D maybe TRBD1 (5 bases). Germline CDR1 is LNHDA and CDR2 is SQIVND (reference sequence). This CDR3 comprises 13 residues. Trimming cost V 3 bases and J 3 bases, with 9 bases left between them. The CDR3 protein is CASSIGQGYEQYF. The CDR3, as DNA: TGTGCCAGTAGTATTGGGCAGGGCTACGAGCAGTACTTC.

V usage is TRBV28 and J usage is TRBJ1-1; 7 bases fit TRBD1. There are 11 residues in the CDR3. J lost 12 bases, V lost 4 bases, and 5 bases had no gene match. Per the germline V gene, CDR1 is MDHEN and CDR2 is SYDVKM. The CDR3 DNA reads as TGTGCCAGCAGTTGGGGACAGTCAACTTTCTTT. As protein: CASSWGQSTFF. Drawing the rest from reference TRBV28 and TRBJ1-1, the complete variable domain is DVKVTQSSRYLVKRTGEKVFLECVQDMDHENMFWYRQDPGLGLRLIYFSYDVKMKEKGDIPEGYSVSREKKERFSLILESASTNQTSMYLCASSWGQSTFFGQGTRLTVV.

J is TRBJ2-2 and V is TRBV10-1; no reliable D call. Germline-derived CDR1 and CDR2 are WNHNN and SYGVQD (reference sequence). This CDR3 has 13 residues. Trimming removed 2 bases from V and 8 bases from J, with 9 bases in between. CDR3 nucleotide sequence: TGCGCCAGCAGTGAGGCGCGCGGAGGGGAGCTGTTTTTT. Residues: CASSEARGGELFF.

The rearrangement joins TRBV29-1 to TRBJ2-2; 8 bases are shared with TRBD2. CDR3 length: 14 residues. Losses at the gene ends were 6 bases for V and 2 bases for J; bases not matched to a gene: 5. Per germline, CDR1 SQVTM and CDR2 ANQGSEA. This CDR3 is CSVSSGSNTGELFF. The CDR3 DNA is TGCAGCGTCTCGAGCGGGAGCAACACCGGGGAGCTGTTTTTT.

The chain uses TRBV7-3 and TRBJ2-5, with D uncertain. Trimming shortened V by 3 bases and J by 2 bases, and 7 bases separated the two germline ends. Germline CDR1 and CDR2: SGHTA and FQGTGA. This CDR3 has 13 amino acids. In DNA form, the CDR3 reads TGTGCCAGCAGCTTGTCCCTACAAGAGACCCAGTACTTC. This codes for CASSLSLQETQYF.

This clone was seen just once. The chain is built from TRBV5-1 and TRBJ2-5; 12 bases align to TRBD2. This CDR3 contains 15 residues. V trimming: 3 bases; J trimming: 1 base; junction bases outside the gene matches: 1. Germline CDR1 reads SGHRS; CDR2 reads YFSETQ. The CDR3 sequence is CASSSTSGSQETQYF. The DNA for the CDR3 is TGCGCCAGCAGCTCGACTAGCGGGAGCCAAGAGACCCAGTACTTC. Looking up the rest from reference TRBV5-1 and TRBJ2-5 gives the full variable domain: KAGVTQTPRYLIKTRGQQVTLSCSPISGHRSVSWYQQTPGQGLQFLFEYFSETQRNKGNFPGRFSGRQFSNSRSEMNVSTLELGDSALYLCASSSTSGSQETQYFGPGTRLLVL.

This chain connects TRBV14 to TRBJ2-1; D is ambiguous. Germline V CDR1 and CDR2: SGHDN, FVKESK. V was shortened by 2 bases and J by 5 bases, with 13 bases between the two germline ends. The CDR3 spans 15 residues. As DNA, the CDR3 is TGTGCCAGCAGCCAATGGGTCTCTTGGGACAATGAGCAGTTCTTC. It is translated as CASSQWVSWDNEQFF.

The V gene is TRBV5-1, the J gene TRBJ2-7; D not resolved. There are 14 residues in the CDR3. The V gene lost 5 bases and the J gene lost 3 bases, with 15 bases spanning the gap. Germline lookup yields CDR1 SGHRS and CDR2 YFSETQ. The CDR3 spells CASSAVKPFYEQYF. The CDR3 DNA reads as TGCGCCAGCAGTGCGGTTAAGCCCTTCTACGAGCAGTACTTC.

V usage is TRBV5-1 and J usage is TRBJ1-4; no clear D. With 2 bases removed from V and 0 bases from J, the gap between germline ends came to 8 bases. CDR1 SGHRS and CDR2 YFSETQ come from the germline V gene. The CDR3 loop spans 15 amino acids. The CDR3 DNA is TGCGCCAGCAGCTTAAGACTAGCAACTAATGAAAAACTGTTTTTT. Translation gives CASSLRLATNEKLFF. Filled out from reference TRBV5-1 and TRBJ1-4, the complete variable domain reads KAGVTQTPRYLIKTRGQQVTLSCSPISGHRSVSWYQQTPGQGLQFLFEYFSETQRNKGNFPGRFSGRQFSNSRSEMNVSTLELGDSALYLCASSLRLATNEKLFFGSGTQLSVL.

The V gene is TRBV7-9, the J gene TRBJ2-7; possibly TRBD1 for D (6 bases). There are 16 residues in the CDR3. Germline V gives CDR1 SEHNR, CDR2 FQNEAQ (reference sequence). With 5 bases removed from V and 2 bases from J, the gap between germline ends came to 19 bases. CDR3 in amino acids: CASSNSWTVEAYEQYF. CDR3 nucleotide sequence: TGTGCCAGCAGCAACAGCTGGACAGTTGAGGCCTACGAGCAGTACTTC.

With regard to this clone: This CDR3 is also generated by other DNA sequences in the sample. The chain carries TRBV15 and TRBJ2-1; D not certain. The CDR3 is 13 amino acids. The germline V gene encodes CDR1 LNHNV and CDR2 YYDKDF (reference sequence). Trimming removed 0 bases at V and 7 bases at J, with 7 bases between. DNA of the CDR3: TGTGCCACCAGCAGAGATCATGGGAATGAGCAGTTCTTC. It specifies CATSRDHGNEQFF.